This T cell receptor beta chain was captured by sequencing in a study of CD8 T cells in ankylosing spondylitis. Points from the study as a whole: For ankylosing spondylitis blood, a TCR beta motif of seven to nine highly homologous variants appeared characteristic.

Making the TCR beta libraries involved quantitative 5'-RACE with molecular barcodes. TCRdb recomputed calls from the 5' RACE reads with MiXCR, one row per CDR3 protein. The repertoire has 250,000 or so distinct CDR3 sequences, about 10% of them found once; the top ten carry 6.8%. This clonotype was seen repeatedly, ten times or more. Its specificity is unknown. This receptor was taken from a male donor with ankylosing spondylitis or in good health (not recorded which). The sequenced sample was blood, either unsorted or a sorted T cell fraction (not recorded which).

This chain's CDR3 is CASSFGSNTEAFF. CDR3 DNA sequence: TGCGCCAGCAGCTTCGGGTCAAACACTGAAGCTTTCTTT. V is TRBV5-1 and J is TRBJ1-1; unclear D gene. This CDR3 has 13 amino acids. V lost 2 bases and J 2 bases, leaving 7 bases between the germline ends. CDR1 is SGHRS and CDR2 is YFSETQ in the germline V gene.